Presented here are 4 T cell receptor beta chains from one specimen sequenced in a study of OX40 agonist ivuxolimab in advanced cancers. Clones were sequenced by immunoSEQ multiplex PCR, and TCRdb holds only the in-frame ones, with some missing. The sample carries 15,000 to 25,000 clones, about four fifths recorded once. Here the sequenced sample was CD4+ or CD8+ T cells sorted from blood, taken in a trial of the OX40 agonist ivuxolimab. The receptors were gathered from an adult with an advanced solid tumor such as melanoma, head and neck, liver or kidney cancer.

The V gene is TRBV7-8, the J gene TRBJ1-4; the D gene is possibly TRBD1 (6 bases). This CDR3 region has 15 residues. CDR1 is SGHVS, CDR2 FQNEAQ, per germline. V lost 5 bases, J lost 2 bases, and 12 bases lay in between. CDR3 in amino acids: CASSAGGGTNEKLFF. The CDR3 DNA is TGTGCCAGCAGCGCCGGCGGGGGCACTAATGAAAAACTGTTTTTT.

This clone was seen only once. The V and J genes are TRBV27 and TRBJ2-7; 8 bases map to TRBD1. The CDR3 is 14 amino acids. Germline trimming cut 2 bases from V and 5 bases from J; bases unmatched to any gene: 5. CDR1 is MNHEY, CDR2 SMNVEV, per germline (reference sequence). CDR3 protein: CASSLGTGFDEQYF. As DNA, the CDR3 is TGTGCCAGCAGTTTAGGGACAGGCTTTGACGAGCAGTACTTC.

This rearrangement joins TRBV27 to TRBJ2-7, with a possible D match to TRBD1 (5 bases). This CDR3 spans 14 amino acids. CDR1 is MNHEY, CDR2 SMNVEV, per germline (reference sequence). V was shortened by 3 bases and J by 5 bases, with 14 bases between the two germline ends. DNA of the CDR3: TGTGCCAGCAGTTTCGTTCCCAGGGTCCACGAGCAGTACTTC. Its protein product is CASSFVPRVHEQYF.

The rearrangement joins TRBV5-6 to TRBJ2-5, with TRBD2 matching over 8 bases. This CDR3 is 11 amino acids long. Trimming took 6 bases from V and 13 from J; bases not matched to a gene: 8. Germline CDR1 and CDR2: SGHDT and YYEEEE. CDR3 nucleotides: TGTGCCAGCACCTTAGGCGGGGGGTTGTACTTC. Protein product: CASTLGGGLYF.